This entry concerns a single T cell receptor beta chain. No antigen is known for it. A read error may produce the germline difference seen at one junction end. The lymph nodes were axillary draining lymph nodes from breast cancer patients. Germline V lookup: CDR1 LNHDA, CDR2 SQIVND (reference sequence). The CDR3 has 16 amino acids. This record comes from a study of breast tumors, draining lymph nodes, adjacent tissues. Study findings and constraints: Compared with basal-like, luminal-like tumors shared significantly more repertoire with nontumor tissue. The lymph node origin of tumor T cells was framed as consistent with a hypothesis, not demonstrated.

Using its own MiXCR run on the multiplex PCR reads, TCRdb lists one record per CDR3 protein. The table lists about 89,000 distinct CDR3 sequences, approximately 28% of them singletons. The sample was axillary lymph node tissue. The receptor's source is a female donor with breast cancer. Some clones in this sample may be carry-over from other donors' samples. The V and J genes are TRBV19 and TRBJ2-3, with D possibly TRBD1 on 5 matching bases. CDR3 protein: CASTSRQTQATDTQYF. The CDR3 nucleotides are TGTGCCAGTACCTCGAGACAGACCCAAGCTACAGATACACAGTATTTT. Filled out from reference TRBV19 and TRBJ2-3, the complete variable domain reads DGGITQSPKYLFRKEGQNVTLSCEQNLNHDAMYWYRQDPGQGLRLIYYSQIVNDFQKGDIAEGYSVSREKKESFPLTVTSAQKNPTAFYLCASTSRQTQATDTQYFGPGTRLTVL.